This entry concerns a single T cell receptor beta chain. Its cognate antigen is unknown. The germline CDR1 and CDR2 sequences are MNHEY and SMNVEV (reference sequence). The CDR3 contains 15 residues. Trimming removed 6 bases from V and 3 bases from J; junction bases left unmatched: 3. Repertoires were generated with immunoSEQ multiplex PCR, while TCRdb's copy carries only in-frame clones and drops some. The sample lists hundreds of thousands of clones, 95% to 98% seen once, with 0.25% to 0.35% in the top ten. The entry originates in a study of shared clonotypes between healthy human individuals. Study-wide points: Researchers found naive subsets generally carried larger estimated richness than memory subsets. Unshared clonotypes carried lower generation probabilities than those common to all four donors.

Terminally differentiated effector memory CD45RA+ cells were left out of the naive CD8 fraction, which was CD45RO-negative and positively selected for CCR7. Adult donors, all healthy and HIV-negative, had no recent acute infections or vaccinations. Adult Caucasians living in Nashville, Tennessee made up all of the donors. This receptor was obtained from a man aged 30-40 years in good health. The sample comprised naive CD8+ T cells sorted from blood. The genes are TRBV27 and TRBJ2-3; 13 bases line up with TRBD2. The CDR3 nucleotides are TGTGCCAGCAGGAGACTAGCGGGAGGAACAGATACGCAGTATTTT. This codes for CASRRLAGGTDTQYF.